This T cell receptor beta chain derives from a study of T cell responses to AZD1222 COVID-19 vaccine. Points from the study as a whole: Dominant CD4 TCR responses targeted spike regions 160-218 and 743-854. Nearly half of unique spike-specific TCRs reportedly avoided B.1.351 and B.1.1.7 mutated regions.

The data were produced by immunoSEQ multiplex PCR, yet TCRdb's version contains in-frame clones alone and is incomplete. Found here are tens of thousands of clones, roughly 90% of them singletons; the top ten hold roughly 5%. The germline V gene encodes CDR1 SGDLS and CDR2 YYNGEE. The CDR3 is 15 residues long. V was clipped by 0 bases and J by 2 bases; unmatched bases: 4. Note on this clone: Its antigen is currently unknown.

Sample: peripheral blood, taken on day 0 of MenACWY control vaccination. The rearrangement links TRBV9 to TRBJ2-7; 8 bases agree with TRBD2. This TCR was recovered from an adult in good health. DNA of the CDR3: TGTGCCAGCAGCGTAGTGGGTAGCGGGACCTACGAGCAGTACTTC. It yields the protein CASSVVGSGTYEQYF.